The clone carrying this T cell receptor (beta chain) was picked up one time. The antigen is not known. Stage II-IVA oral cavity squamous cell carcinoma was new and untreated by systemic or radiation therapy. Cohort: HPV-negative, locally advanced oral cavity squamous cell carcinoma patients. The sample belongs to a study of neoadjuvant anti-PD-1 for oral cavity cancer. The germline CDR1 and CDR2 sequences are SGHRS and YFSETQ. The CDR3 loop spans 14 amino acids. V was pared by 2 bases and J by 2 bases, with 4 bases of the junction left unmatched. The repertoire was sequenced with immunoSEQ multiplex PCR; TCRdb's copy has only in-frame clones and lacks some. This table holds fewer than 20,000 clones, over 65% found once. Findings of the study overall: Higher pretreatment blood Treg/Th17 ratios correlated with higher pretreatment blood and lower post-treatment tumor TCRbeta clonality.

The sequence was collected from a person between 35 and 79 years old with oral cavity squamous cell carcinoma. Specimen: PBMCs, collected before nivolumab (anti-PD-1) treatment. The rearrangement links TRBV5-1 to TRBJ2-7, with TRBD1 identical over 7 bases. This CDR3 is CASSFTGDAYEQYF. Written as DNA, the CDR3 is TGCGCCAGCAGCTTCACAGGGGATGCCTACGAGCAGTACTTC.